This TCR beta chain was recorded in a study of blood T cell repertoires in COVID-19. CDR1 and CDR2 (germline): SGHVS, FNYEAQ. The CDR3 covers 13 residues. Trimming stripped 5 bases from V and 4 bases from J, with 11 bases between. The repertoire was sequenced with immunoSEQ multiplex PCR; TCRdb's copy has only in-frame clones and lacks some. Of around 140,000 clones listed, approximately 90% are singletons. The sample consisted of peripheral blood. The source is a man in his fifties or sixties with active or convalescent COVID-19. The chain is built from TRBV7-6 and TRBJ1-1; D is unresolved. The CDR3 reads CASSPLEGTEAFF. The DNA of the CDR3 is TGTGCCAGCAGCCCGCTTGAGGGCACTGAAGCTTTCTTT.